The 9 T cell receptor beta chains presented below share a single source sample, sequenced in a study of neurological immune-mediated disorders. A single record per CDR3 protein comes from TCRdb applying MiXCR to the 5' RACE reads. The data contain approximately 86,000 distinct CDR3 sequences, 2.5% to 3% of them seen just once; the ten biggest clones take up around 1.1%. The sequencing input was PBMCs. These receptor sequences come from a woman aged 25 to 39 with multiple sclerosis.

This clonotype was counted many times. The rearrangement joins TRBV7-9 to TRBJ2-7; 12 bases align to TRBD2. Germline V lookup: CDR1 SEHNR, CDR2 FQNEAQ (reference sequence). J was trimmed by 4 bases and V by 5 bases; bases with no gene match: 6. CDR3 length: 15 residues. CDR3 sequence (DNA): TGTGCCAGCAGCCAGACTAGCGGGAGTAGGTACGAGCAGTACTTC. This gives the protein CASSQTSGSRYEQYF.

This clonotype occurred many times. This chain links TRBV27 with TRBJ2-1, with TRBD2 matching 10 bases. V lost 8 bases to trimming and J lost 6 bases; unmatched junction nucleotides: 1. This CDR3 is 12 amino acids long. The germline CDR1 and CDR2 sequences are MNHEY and SMNVEV (reference sequence). CDR3 sequence: CASQREGNEQFF. The CDR3, as DNA: TGTGCCAGCCAGCGGGAGGGCAATGAGCAGTTCTTC.

V and J are TRBV20-1 and TRBJ2-1; D may be TRBD2 (6 bases). Germline CDR1 DFQATT, CDR2 SNEGSKA (reference sequence). V was shortened by 5 bases and J by 3 bases, with 20 bases between the two germline ends. The CDR3 contains 16 residues. The CDR3 reads CSALTRGFTSYNEQFF. CDR3 sequence (DNA): TGCAGTGCTCTGACCCGGGGGTTTACGAGCTACAATGAGCAGTTCTTC.

In this sample, this clonotype turned up many times. The rearrangement links TRBV3-1 to TRBJ2-5; D gene unclear. Germline CDR1 reads LGHDT; CDR2 reads YNNKEL (reference sequence). Trimming took off 1 base at V and 0 bases at J, with 3 bases between the two ends. The CDR3 has 13 amino acids. CDR3 coding DNA: TGTGCCAGCAGCCAAGGCAACCAAGAGACCCAGTACTTC. Translating it yields CASSQGNQETQYF.

This clonotype was counted many times. This rearrangement joins TRBV5-6 to TRBJ2-3, with D perhaps TRBD1 (6 bases). V was clipped by 2 bases and J by 2 bases, with 9 bases between them. The CDR3 length is 14 residues. From germline, CDR1 is SGHDT and CDR2 YYEEEE. For the CDR3, the DNA is TGTGCCAGCAGCTTACGGACAGTCACAGATACGCAGTATTTT. Its translation: CASSLRTVTDTQYF.

This clonotype has at least ten counts. The chain carries TRBV28 and TRBJ2-1; D tentatively reads TRBD1 or TRBD2 (5 bases each). The CDR3 contains 15 residues. The germline V gene encodes CDR1 MDHEN and CDR2 SYDVKM. V was shortened by 6 bases and J by 9 bases, with 21 bases between the two germline ends. In DNA, the CDR3 is TGTGCCAGCAGGGGAGCCGGGACGGAGAGGGGTGAGCAGTTCTTC. This sequence encodes CASRGAGTERGEQFF.

This clonotype came up many times. The V and J genes are TRBV20-1 and TRBJ2-7, with 7 positions matching TRBD2. The CDR3 is made up of 15 amino acids. J was trimmed by 1 base and V by 0 bases; bases with no gene match: 6. The V gene's germline CDR1 is DFQATT and CDR2 SNEGSKA (reference sequence). Written as DNA, the CDR3 is TGCAGTGCTAGAGATACCAGCGGGGATTCCTACGAGCAGTACTTC. It specifies CSARDTSGDSYEQYF.

This clonotype was detected many times. J is TRBJ1-4 and V is TRBV10-2, with D tentatively TRBD1 (5 bases). V shed 0 bases and J shed 10 bases, with 15 bases lying between them. Germline CDR1 WSHSY, CDR2 SAAADI. The CDR3 contains 15 residues. CDR3 sequence reads: CASSESWSPGGKLFF. In DNA, the CDR3 is TGCGCCAGCAGTGAGTCGTGGTCCCCGGGGGGAAAACTGTTTTTT.

This clonotype was observed many times. The gene calls are TRBV3-1 and TRBJ2-1, with TRBD2 identical over 9 bases. The germline gives CDR1 LGHDT, CDR2 YNNKEL (reference sequence). Trimming removed 4 bases from V and 3 bases from J; junction bases left unmatched: 7. The CDR3 length is 16 residues. Written as DNA, the CDR3 is TGTGCCAGCAGCCGCTATCTAGCGGGGAACTACAATGAGCAGTTCTTC. Protein: CASSRYLAGNYNEQFF.